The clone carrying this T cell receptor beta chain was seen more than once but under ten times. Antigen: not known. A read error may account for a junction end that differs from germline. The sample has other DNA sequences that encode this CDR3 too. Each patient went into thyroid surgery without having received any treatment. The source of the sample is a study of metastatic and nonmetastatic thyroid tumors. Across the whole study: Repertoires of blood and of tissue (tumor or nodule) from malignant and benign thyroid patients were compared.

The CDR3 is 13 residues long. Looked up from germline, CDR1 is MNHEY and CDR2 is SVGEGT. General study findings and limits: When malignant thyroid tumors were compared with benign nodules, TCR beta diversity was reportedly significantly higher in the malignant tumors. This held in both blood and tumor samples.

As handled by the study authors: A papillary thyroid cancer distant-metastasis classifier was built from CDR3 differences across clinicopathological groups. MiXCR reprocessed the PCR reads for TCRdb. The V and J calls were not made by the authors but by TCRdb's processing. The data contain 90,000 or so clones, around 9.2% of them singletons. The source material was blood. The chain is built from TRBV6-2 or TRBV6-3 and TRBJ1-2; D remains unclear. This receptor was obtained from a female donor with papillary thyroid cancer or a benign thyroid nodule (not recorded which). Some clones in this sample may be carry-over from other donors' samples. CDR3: CASKGTYNYGYTF. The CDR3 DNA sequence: TGCGCCAGCAAAGGCACATACAACTATGGCTACACCTTC.